Following are 2 T cell receptor beta chains from one sample sequenced in a study of shared clonotypes between healthy human individuals. Sequencing used immunoSEQ multiplex PCR; TCRdb keeps in-frame clones, though not all of them. This sample has 1,400,000 or so clones, with approximately 98.5% found just once. What was sequenced was naive CD4+ T cells sorted from blood. Noted subset: CD45RA+ positively selected. Source of these receptors: a man aged 30 to 39 in good health.

J is TRBJ2-1 and V is TRBV6-4, with D possibly matching TRBD2 (6 bases). Looked up from germline, CDR1 is MRHNA and CDR2 is SNTAGT. The CDR3 has 17 amino acids. Deletions cut 6 bases from V and 0 bases from J, with 18 bases between. CDR3 bases: TGTGCCAGCAGCGCCATTCCGGGACTCAGCTCCTACAATGAGCAGTTCTTC. Protein: CASSAIPGLSSYNEQFF.

V is TRBV27 and J is TRBJ2-7, with D perhaps TRBD1 or TRBD2 (5 bases each). This CDR3 has 13 residues. The germline V and J ends were trimmed by 5 bases and 3 bases, with 11 bases remaining between them. Germline V gene lookup returns CDR1 MNHEY and CDR2 SMNVEV (reference sequence). The CDR3 region is CASSSRDRYEQYF. Written as DNA, the CDR3 is TGTGCCAGCAGTAGCCGGGACCGCTACGAGCAGTACTTC.